This T cell receptor beta chain stems from a study of cytomegalovirus exposure and HLA in healthy donors. Study outcomes and limitations: The study listed 164 cytomegalovirus-associated TCR beta chains.

Comments on this clone: Its matching antigen is unknown.

The donors belonged to the roughly 120-subject validation cohort, separate from the roughly 720-subject first cohort. Germline V gives CDR1 LNHDA, CDR2 SQIVND (reference sequence). With 3 bases removed from V and 4 bases from J, the gap between germline ends came to 9 bases. This CDR3 has 14 amino acids. Clones were read by immunoSEQ multiplex PCR, and TCRdb kept only the in-frame ones, dropping some. The sample comprises 200,000 to 300,000 clones, 80% to 95% of which are singletons, and approximately 3% rests with the top ten. Sample: PBMCs. The receptor was isolated from a woman under 40 in good health and CMV-seronegative. The gene calls are TRBV19 and TRBJ1-4; the D is unclear. The CDR3 loop reads CASSIVSGNEKLFF. The CDR3 DNA is TGTGCCAGTAGTATCGTGAGTGGTAATGAAAAACTGTTTTTT.